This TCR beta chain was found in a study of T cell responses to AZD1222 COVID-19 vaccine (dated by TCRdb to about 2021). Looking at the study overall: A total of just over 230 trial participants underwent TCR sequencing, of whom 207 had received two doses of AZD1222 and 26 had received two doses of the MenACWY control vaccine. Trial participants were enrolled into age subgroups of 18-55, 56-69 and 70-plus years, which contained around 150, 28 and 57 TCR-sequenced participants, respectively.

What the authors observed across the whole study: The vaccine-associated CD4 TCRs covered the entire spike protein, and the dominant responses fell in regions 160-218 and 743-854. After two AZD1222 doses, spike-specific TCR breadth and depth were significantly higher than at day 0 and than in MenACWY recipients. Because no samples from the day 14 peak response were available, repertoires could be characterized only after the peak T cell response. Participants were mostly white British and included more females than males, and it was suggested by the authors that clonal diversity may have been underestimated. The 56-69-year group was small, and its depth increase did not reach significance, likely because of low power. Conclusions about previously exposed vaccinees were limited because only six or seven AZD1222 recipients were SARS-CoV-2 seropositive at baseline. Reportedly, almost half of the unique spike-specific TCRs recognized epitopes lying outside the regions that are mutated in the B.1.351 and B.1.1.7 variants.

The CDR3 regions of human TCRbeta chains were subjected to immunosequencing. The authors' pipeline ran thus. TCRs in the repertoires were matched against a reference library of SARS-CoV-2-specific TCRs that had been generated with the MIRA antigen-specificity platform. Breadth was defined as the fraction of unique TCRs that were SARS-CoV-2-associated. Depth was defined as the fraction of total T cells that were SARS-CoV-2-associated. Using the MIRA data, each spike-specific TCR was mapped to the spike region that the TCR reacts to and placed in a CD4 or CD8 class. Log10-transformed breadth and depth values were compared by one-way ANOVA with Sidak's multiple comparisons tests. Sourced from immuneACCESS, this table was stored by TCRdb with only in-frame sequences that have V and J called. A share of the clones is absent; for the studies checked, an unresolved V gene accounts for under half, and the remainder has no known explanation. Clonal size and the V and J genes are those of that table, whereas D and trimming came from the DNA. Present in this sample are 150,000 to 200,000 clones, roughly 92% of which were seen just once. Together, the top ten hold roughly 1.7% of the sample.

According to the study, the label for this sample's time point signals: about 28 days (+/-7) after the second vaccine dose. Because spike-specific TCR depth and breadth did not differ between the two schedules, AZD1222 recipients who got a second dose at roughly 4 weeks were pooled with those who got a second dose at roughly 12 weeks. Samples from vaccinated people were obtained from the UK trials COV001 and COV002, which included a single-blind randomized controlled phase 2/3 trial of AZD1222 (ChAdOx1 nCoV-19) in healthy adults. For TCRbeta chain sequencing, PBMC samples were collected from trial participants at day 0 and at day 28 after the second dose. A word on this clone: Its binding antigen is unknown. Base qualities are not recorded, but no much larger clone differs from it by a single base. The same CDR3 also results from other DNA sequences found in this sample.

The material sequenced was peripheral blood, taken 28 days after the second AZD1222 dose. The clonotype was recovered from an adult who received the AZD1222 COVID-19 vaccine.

For the CDR3, the sequence is CASSLQGNTIYF. The DNA is as follows: TGTGCCAGCAGCTTGCAGGGAAACACCATATATTTT. This sequence uses TRBV7-9 and TRBJ1-3; the D gene is unclear. Taken from the germline V gene (reference sequence), the CDR1 and CDR2 loops are SEHNR and FQNEAQ. V and J are truncated by 3 bases and 4 bases respectively, leaving an intervening sequence of 4 bases. The CDR3 spans 12 residues, from the cysteine through the phenylalanine. Only CDR3 DNA is held: 36 bases, read in frame from base 1.